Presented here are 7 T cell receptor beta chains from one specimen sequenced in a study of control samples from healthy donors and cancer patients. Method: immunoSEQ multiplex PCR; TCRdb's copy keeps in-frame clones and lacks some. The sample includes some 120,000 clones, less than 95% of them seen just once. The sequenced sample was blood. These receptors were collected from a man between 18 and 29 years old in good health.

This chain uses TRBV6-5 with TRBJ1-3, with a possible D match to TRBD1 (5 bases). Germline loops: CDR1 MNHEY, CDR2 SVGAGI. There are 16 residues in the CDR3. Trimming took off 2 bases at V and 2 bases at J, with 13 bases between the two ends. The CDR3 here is CASSYGPQAAGNTIYF. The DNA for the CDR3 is TGTGCCAGCAGTTACGGGCCACAGGCCGCTGGAAACACCATATATTTT.

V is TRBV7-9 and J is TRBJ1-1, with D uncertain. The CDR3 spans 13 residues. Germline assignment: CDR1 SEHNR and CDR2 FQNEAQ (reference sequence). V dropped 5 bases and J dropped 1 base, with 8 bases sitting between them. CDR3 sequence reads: CASSPPGNTEAFF. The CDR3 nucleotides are TGTGCCAGCAGCCCGCCAGGGAACACTGAAGCTTTCTTT.

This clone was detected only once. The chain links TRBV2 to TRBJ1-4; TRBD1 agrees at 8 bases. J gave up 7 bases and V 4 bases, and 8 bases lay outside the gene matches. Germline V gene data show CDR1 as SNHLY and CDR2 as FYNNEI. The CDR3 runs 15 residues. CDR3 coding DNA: TGTGCCAGCAGTGTAACGGCAGGGGGCCGTGAAAAACTGTTTTTT. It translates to CASSVTAGGREKLFF. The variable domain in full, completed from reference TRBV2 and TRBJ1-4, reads EPEVTQTPSHQVTQMGQEVILRCVPISNHLYFYWYRQILGQKVEFLVSFYNNEISEKSEIFDDQFSVERPDGSNFTLKIRSTKLEDSAMYFCASSVTAGGREKLFFGSGTQLSVL.

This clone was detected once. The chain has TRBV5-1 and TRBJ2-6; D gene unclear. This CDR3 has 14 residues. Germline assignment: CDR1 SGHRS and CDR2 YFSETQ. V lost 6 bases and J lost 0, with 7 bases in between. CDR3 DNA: TGCGCCAGCAACCCAGGCTCTGGGGCCAACGTCCTGACTTTC. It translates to CASNPGSGANVLTF.

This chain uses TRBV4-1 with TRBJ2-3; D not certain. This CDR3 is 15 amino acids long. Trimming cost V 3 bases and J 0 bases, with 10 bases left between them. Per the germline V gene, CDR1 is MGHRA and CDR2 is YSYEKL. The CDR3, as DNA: TGCGCCAGCAGCCAGCCAGGCGATAGCACAGATACGCAGTATTTT. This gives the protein CASSQPGDSTDTQYF.

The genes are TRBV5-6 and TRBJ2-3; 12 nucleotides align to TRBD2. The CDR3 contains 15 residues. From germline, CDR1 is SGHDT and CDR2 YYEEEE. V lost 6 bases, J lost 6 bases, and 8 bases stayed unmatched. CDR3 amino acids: CASTLTSGGPDTQYF. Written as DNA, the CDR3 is TGTGCCAGCACCCTAACTAGCGGGGGGCCGGATACGCAGTATTTT.

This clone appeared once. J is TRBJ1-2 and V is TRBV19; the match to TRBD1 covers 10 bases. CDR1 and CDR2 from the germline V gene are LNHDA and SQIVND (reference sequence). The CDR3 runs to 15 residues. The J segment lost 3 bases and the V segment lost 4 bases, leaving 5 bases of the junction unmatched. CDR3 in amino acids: CASSTTGTGDYGYTF. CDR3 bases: TGTGCCAGTAGTACAACCGGGACAGGGGACTATGGCTACACCTTC.